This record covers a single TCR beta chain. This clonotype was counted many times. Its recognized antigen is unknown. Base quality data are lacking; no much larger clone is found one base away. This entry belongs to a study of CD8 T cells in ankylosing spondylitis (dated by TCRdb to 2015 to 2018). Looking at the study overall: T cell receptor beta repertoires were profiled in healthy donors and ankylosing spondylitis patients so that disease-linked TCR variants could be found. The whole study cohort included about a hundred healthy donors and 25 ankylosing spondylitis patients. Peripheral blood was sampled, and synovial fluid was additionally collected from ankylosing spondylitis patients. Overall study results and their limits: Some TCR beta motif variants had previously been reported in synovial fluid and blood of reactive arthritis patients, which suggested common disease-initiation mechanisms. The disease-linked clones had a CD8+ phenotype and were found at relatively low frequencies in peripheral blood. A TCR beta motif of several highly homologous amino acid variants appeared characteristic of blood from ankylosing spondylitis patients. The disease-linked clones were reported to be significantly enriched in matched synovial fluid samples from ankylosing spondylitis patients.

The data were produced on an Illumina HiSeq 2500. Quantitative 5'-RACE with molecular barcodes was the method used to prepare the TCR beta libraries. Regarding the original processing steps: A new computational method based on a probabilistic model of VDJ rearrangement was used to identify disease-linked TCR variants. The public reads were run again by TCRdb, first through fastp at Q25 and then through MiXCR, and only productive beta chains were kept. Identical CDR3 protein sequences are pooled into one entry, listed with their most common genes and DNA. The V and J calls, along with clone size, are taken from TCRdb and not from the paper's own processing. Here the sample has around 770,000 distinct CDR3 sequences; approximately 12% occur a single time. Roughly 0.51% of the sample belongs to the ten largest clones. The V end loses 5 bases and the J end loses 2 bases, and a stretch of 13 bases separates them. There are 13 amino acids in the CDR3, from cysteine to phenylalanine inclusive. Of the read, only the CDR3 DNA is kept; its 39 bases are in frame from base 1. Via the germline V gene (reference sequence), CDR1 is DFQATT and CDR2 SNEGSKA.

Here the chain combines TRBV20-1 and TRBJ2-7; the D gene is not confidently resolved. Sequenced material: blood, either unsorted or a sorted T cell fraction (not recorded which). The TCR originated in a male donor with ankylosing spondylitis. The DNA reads TGCAGTGCTGGCTTGATAGGGACCTACGAGCAGTACTTC. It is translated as CSAGLIGTYEQYF.